The 10 T cell receptor beta chains below come from one sample, sequenced in a study of blood T cells in healthy people across ages. Combining a sample-barcoded 5' primer with a J-beta primer mix, a second PCR ran for roughly 6 to 11 cycles. TCRdb re-derived calls from the 5' RACE reads in MiXCR, one entry per CDR3 protein. The sample includes hundreds of thousands of distinct CDR3 sequences, approximately 30% of them seen just once. Sequencing used blood. These receptors were obtained from an elderly woman in good health.

V and J are TRBV3-1 and TRBJ2-2, with 7 bases that match TRBD1. Unmatched junction bases numbered 7, after V lost 0 bases and J lost 0 bases. This CDR3 comprises 18 residues. The germline CDR1 and CDR2 sequences are LGHDT and YNNKEL (reference sequence). In nucleotides, the CDR3 is TGTGCCAGCAGCCAAGACATCGGTACAGGGGCGAACACCGGGGAGCTGTTTTTT. It yields the protein CASSQDIGTGANTGELFF.

This clonotype was detected a few times. The rearrangement joins TRBV15 to TRBJ2-2; weak D call: TRBD1 (5 bases). Germline V gene sequence: CDR1 LNHNV, CDR2 YYDKDF (reference sequence). Trimming stripped 2 bases from V and 5 bases from J, with 15 bases between. The CDR3 loop spans 16 amino acids. The DNA for the CDR3 is TGTGCCACCAGCAGACCCGGGCAGGGTGGGACCGGGGAGCTGTTTTTT. The encoded protein is CATSRPGQGGTGELFF.

This clonotype was recorded many times. Germline is not matched at one junction end, which may reflect a read error. The genes are TRBV3-1 and TRBJ2-5, with TRBD1 matching 7 bases. This CDR3 has 13 residues. The V gene's germline CDR1 is LGHDT and CDR2 YNNKEL (reference sequence). CDR3 protein: CASSPGTEETQYF. DNA for the CDR3: TGCGCCAGCAGCCCCGGGACAGAAGAGACCCAGTACTTC.

This clonotype was counted many times. A read error may be the cause here, since a much bigger clone is one base away. The V call is TRBV10-3, the J call TRBJ2-7; TRBD2 aligns across 7 bases. The CDR3 contains 16 residues. CDR1 and CDR2 (germline): ENHRY, SYGVKD. J lost 7 bases, V lost 8 bases, and 20 bases had no gene match. The CDR3 sequence is CAIATSSAGVTNEQYF. The CDR3 DNA is TGTGCCATCGCCACCTCCTCCGCGGGGGTGACCAATGAGCAGTACTTC.

This chain joins TRBV20-1 and TRBJ2-5, with D maybe TRBD2 (6 bases). V gave up 0 bases and J gave up 7 bases, with 18 bases separating them. The germline V gene has CDR1 DFQATT and CDR2 SNEGSKA (reference sequence). CDR3 length equals 15 residues. As DNA, the CDR3 is TGCAGTGCTAGAGATACCGCTCGGGGGTTCCGGACCCAGTACTTC. It encodes CSARDTARGFRTQYF.

In its sample, this clonotype was seen a few times. The genes are TRBV6-2 or TRBV6-3 and TRBJ2-7; D is possibly TRBD2 (6 bases). The CDR3 has 14 residues. The germline V and J ends were trimmed by 2 bases and 6 bases, with 14 bases remaining between them. The germline gives CDR1 MNHEY, CDR2 SVGEGT. CDR3 DNA sequence: TGTGCCAGCAGTTACAGTGCACTAGCTGGCGAGCAGTACTTC. It is translated as CASSYSALAGEQYF.

This clonotype occurred a few times. The rearrangement uses TRBV6-1 and TRBJ2-7; the match to TRBD2 covers 8 bases. The ends lost 4 bases at V and 2 bases at J; junction bases unmatched: 10. CDR1 is MNHNS and CDR2 is SASEGT in the germline V gene. The CDR3 has 16 amino acids. This chain's CDR3 is CASSVAAGGVPYEQYF. CDR3 coding DNA: TGTGCCAGCAGTGTCGCGGCGGGGGGTGTTCCCTACGAGCAGTACTTC.

In regard to this clonotype: A single base separates this from a much larger clone, so it may be a read error. This sequence joins TRBV20-1 and TRBJ2-3, with 8 positions matching TRBD2. Germline loops: CDR1 DFQATT, CDR2 SNEGSKA (reference sequence). This CDR3 has 16 residues. CDR3 DNA sequence: TGCTGTGCTAGATCCGGGAGGGACCTGCATACAGATACGCAGTATTTT. Encoded protein: CCARSGRDLHTDTQYF.

This clonotype was detected ten times or more. The gene calls are TRBV28 and TRBJ2-5; TRBD1 or TRBD2 may be the D gene (5 bases each). CDR3 length: 14 amino acids. V dropped 1 base and J dropped 4 bases, with 10 bases sitting between them. The germline gives CDR1 MDHEN, CDR2 SYDVKM. The CDR3 sequence is CASSLLRGPETQYF. The CDR3 DNA is TGTGCCAGCAGTTTATTGAGGGGCCCAGAGACCCAGTACTTC.

This clonotype was seen repeatedly, ten times or more. The chain links TRBV20-1 to TRBJ2-3; 9 nucleotides line up with TRBD2. Per germline, CDR1 DFQATT and CDR2 SNEGSKA (reference sequence). The CDR3 is 18 residues long. V trimming: 3 bases; J trimming: 2 bases; junction bases outside the gene matches: 15. For the CDR3, the DNA is TGCAGTGCTAGTCTTACGGCGGGGGGGCCTATTAACACAGATACGCAGTATTTT. Protein: CSASLTAGGPINTDTQYF.